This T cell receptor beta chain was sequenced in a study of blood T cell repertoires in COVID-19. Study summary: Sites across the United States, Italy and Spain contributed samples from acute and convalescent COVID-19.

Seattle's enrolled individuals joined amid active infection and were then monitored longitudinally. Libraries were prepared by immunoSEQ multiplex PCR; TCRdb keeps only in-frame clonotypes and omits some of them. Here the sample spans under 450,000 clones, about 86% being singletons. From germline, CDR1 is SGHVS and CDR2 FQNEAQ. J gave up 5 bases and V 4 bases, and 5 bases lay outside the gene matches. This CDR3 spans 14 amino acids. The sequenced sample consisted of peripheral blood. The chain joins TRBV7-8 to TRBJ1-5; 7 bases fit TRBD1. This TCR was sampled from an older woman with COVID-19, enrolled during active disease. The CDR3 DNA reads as TGTGCCAGCAGCTCGGGACAGTATTATCAGCCCCAGCATTTT. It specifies CASSSGQYYQPQHF.